Below are 13 T cell receptor beta chains sequenced from a single sample in a study of blood T cell repertoires in COVID-19. TCRdb keeps only in-frame clones here, not all; method: immunoSEQ multiplex PCR. The sample yields 100,000 to 120,000 clones, over 70% seen once. Input material: peripheral blood. The receptors originated from a man aged 45 to 65 with acute or convalescent COVID-19.

The rearrangement joins TRBV7-3 to TRBJ1-1; D is uncertain. CDR3 length equals 13 residues. The V gene's germline CDR1 is SGHTA and CDR2 FQGTGA. V was pared by 4 bases and J by 4 bases, with 10 bases between. In DNA form, the CDR3 reads TGTGCCAGCAGCTCAACGTCCGGCACTGAAGCTTTCTTT. Translation gives CASSSTSGTEAFF. Full variable domain (missing parts from reference TRBV7-3 and TRBJ1-1): GAGVSQTPSNKVTEKGKYVELRCDPISGHTALYWYRQSLGQGPEFLIYFQGTGAADDSGLPNDRFFAVRPEGSVSTLKIQRTERGDSAVYLCASSSTSGTEAFFGQGTRLTVV.

This clone has just a few counts. The J gene is TRBJ1-1, the V gene TRBV4-1; D is perhaps TRBD1 (6 bases). V was clipped by 3 bases and J by 2 bases, with 13 bases between them. Germline V gene lookup returns CDR1 MGHRA and CDR2 YSYEKL. This CDR3 comprises 15 residues. The CDR3 nucleotides read TGCGCCAGCAGCCACCCTACAGGGATTAACACTGAAGCTTTCTTT. Amino acid sequence: CASSHPTGINTEAFF.

This clone was counted a single time. The chain is built from TRBV15 and TRBJ1-2; TRBD1 aligns across 7 bases. Per germline, CDR1 LNHNV and CDR2 YYDKDF (reference sequence). V dropped 1 base and J dropped 4; count of bases not matched to a gene: 6. The CDR3 runs to 15 residues. The CDR3 DNA reads as TGTGCCACCAGCAGAGTTAGGACAGGACCCTATGGCTACACCTTC. As protein: CATSRVRTGPYGYTF.

The CDR3 DNA sequence: TGTGCCACTCGTGGGCAGACCAACACTGAAGCTTTCTTT. This encodes CATRGQTNTEAFF. This chain links TRBV10-3 with TRBJ1-1; no firm D call. The CDR3 has 13 amino acids. Looked up from germline, CDR1 is ENHRY and CDR2 is SYGVKD. V shed 10 bases and J shed 2 bases, with 14 bases lying between them.

J is TRBJ1-2 and V is TRBV9, with D perhaps TRBD1 (5 bases). The V and J ends lost 0 bases and 3 bases respectively, with 9 bases between them. The V gene's germline CDR1 is SGDLS and CDR2 YYNGEE. The CDR3 extends over 14 amino acids. CDR3 coding DNA: TGTGCCAGCAGCGTAGCTACGGGGGACTATGGCTACACCTTC. The encoded protein is CASSVATGDYGYTF.

The chain couples TRBV6-1 to TRBJ2-7, with D uncertain. Germline CDR1 reads MNHNS; CDR2 reads SASEGT. The CDR3 contains 13 residues. V dropped 1 base and J dropped 0 bases, with 4 bases sitting between them. The DNA for the CDR3 is TGTGCCAGCAGTGAAGACTCCTCCTACGAGCAGTACGTC. Translation gives CASSEDSSYEQYV.

This clone has only a few counts. V usage is TRBV24-1 and J usage is TRBJ2-7; D is undetermined. Germline CDR1 and CDR2: KGHDR and SFDVKD. The CDR3 loop spans 13 amino acids. V dropped 4 bases and J dropped 2 bases, with 8 bases sitting between them. CDR3 amino acids: CATSDPVTYEQYF. The DNA of the CDR3 is TGTGCCACCAGTGACCCGGTCACCTACGAGCAGTACTTC.

The genes are TRBV7-4 and TRBJ2-7, with 7 bases lining up with TRBD1. V lost 2 bases to trimming and J lost 2 bases; unmatched junction nucleotides: 15. CDR1 is SGHVT, CDR2 SQSDAQ, per germline. This CDR3 comprises 18 residues. The CDR3, as DNA: TGTGCCAGCAGCTTAAGGAGTGGGTGGAGACAGGGACCCTACGAGCAGTACGTC. Translation gives CASSLRSGWRQGPYEQYV.

The chain is built from TRBV6-5 and TRBJ1-1; maybe TRBD1 (5 bases). V dropped 2 bases and J dropped 3 bases, with 10 bases sitting between them. The germline CDR1 and CDR2 sequences are MNHEY and SVGAGI. The CDR3 contains 14 residues. CDR3: CASSYDIRDTEAFF. As DNA, the CDR3 is TGTGCCAGCAGTTACGATATCAGGGACACTGAAGCTTTCTTT.

This clone was detected only a few times. The gene calls are TRBV9 and TRBJ1-4, with 7 bases fitting TRBD1. CDR1 is SGDLS, CDR2 YYNGEE, per germline. The CDR3 loop spans 16 amino acids. V shed 2 bases, J shed 0 bases, and the junction held 4 bases outside the gene matches. The CDR3 loop reads CASSVGQFATNEKLFF. The CDR3 nucleotides read TGTGCCAGCAGCGTGGGACAGTTTGCAACTAATGAAAAACTGTTTTTT.

The V call is TRBV19, the J call TRBJ1-2; TRBD1 is a possible D gene (6 bases). Germline CDR1 LNHDA, CDR2 SQIVND (reference sequence). V lost 6 bases and J lost 8, with 19 bases in between. The CDR3 sequence is 14 residues long. This CDR3 reads CASSIGNRERGYTF. The DNA of the CDR3 is TGTGCCAGTAGCATCGGGAACAGGGAGCGAGGCTACACCTTC.

This CDR3 reads CASSFRESNQPQHF. DNA of the CDR3: TGTGCCAGCAGCTTCAGGGAAAGCAATCAGCCCCAGCATTTT. This chain joins TRBV28 and TRBJ1-5; possible D gene TRBD1, 5 bases. The CDR3 has 14 amino acids. Trimming shortened V by 6 bases and J by 1 base, and 10 bases separated the two germline ends. Germline V gene data show CDR1 as MDHEN and CDR2 as SYDVKM.

The chain joins TRBV5-6 to TRBJ2-3; the D gene is possibly TRBD1 (5 bases). Germline loops: CDR1 SGHDT, CDR2 YYEEEE. Trimming cost V 3 bases and J 5 bases, with 13 bases left between them. This CDR3 comprises 14 residues. The DNA for the CDR3 is TGTGCCAGCAGCTATTCCCAGGGAATAGATACGCAGTATTTT. It is translated as CASSYSQGIDTQYF. Together with reference TRBV5-6 and TRBJ2-3, the CDR3 gives the full variable domain: DAGVTQSPTHLIKTRGQQVTLRCSPKSGHDTVSWYQQALGQGPQFIFQYYEEEERQRGNFPDRFSGHQFPNYSSELNVNALLLGDSALYLCASSYSQGIDTQYFGPGTRLTVL.